This T cell receptor (beta chain) was captured by sequencing in a study of blood T cell repertoires in COVID-19. In the authors' workflow: Reference gene primer amplification gave estimated nucleated cell counts. The table came from immunoSEQ multiplex PCR; TCRdb's copy has only in-frame clones and leaves some out. V, J and clone size derive from that table, while D and trimming were established from the DNA sequence. The data show under 350,000 clones, roughly 88% seen once. This TCR came from a woman aged 70 to 79 with acute or convalescent COVID-19. Sequencing was performed on peripheral blood.

CDR3 sequence: CASSLDSYNTEAFF. DNA for the CDR3: TGTGCCAGCAGCTTAGATAGCTATAACACTGAAGCTTTCTTT. The gene calls are TRBV11-2 and TRBJ1-1, with no clear D. The ends were cut back, 0 bases at V and 2 bases at J, with 7 bases in the middle. The CDR3 covers 14 residues. From germline, CDR1 is SGHAT and CDR2 FQNNGV.